The clone carrying this T cell receptor beta chain occurred once. The sample originates from a study of control samples from healthy donors and cancer patients. The repertoire was sequenced with immunoSEQ multiplex PCR; TCRdb's copy has only in-frame clones and lacks some. The table records roughly 130,000 clones, roughly 84% of them present only once. The CDR3 length is 14 residues. Germline CDR1 is KGHDR and CDR2 is SFDVKD. The germline V and J ends were trimmed by 7 bases and 5 bases, with 16 bases remaining between them. This sequence originates from a man aged 50 or older in good health. The rearrangement uses TRBV24-1 and TRBJ1-1, with a tentative D call TRBD1 (6 bases). Sequencing was performed on blood. The CDR3 DNA sequence: TGTGCCACCAGGCTCAGAACACAGGGAACTGAAGCTTTCTTT. Protein: CATRLRTQGTEAFF.